What follows describes a single T cell receptor beta chain. Its target is unknown. Profiling that covered TCR beta VDJ and CDR3 relied on genomic DNA as its template. TCRdb re-called the reads with MiXCR, one entry per CDR3 protein. The sample holds 200,000 or so distinct CDR3 sequences, over 60% seen once. The CDR3 totals 12 residues. CDR1 and CDR2 (germline): SQVTM, ANQGSEA. The data were obtained in a study of CD8+CD57+ T cells in acquired aplastic anemia. Points from the study as a whole: There were some 27 CD8+ CDR3 sequences that occurred in both patients and controls.

This sequence joins TRBV29-1 and TRBJ1-2, with a weak D call TRBD1 (6 bases). The clonotype originates from a human donor with severe aplastic anemia or a healthy control (not recorded which). Sequenced: sorted CD4+, CD8+, or CD8+CD57+ T cells (not recorded which) from PBMCs. CDR3 sequence reads: CSARAGTFGYTF. In nucleotides, the CDR3 is TGCAGTGCTAGAGCAGGGACATTCGGCTACACCTTC.